This T cell receptor beta chain originates from a study of T cell responses to AZD1222 COVID-19 vaccine. For the study at large: Samples with a second dose at about 4 or about 12 weeks were pooled together. The study's findings and limits: Repertoire sampling was restricted to post-peak T cell response timepoints. Most donors were white British, females outnumbered males, and clonal diversity was possibly underestimated. Vaccination with two AZD1222 doses was followed by a rise in Spike-specific TCR breadth and depth.

Sequencing used immunoSEQ multiplex PCR; TCRdb keeps in-frame clones, though not all of them. The table records about 150,000 clones, roughly 87% of them present only once. In regard to this clone: Its antigen is unidentified.

With 3 bases clipped from V and 2 bases from J, the junction kept 3 bases outside the gene matches. The CDR3 extends over 15 amino acids. Germline V gives CDR1 SNHLY, CDR2 FYNNEI. The sequenced sample was peripheral blood, obtained on day 0 of AZD1222 vaccination. This TCR derives from an adult in good health. The chain couples TRBV2 to TRBJ2-5; TRBD1 matches at 10 bases. DNA for the CDR3: TGTGCCAGCAGTGAGAGACAGGGGGCACAAGAGACCCAGTACTTC. Protein sequence: CASSERQGAQETQYF.